This T cell receptor (beta chain) was recorded in a study of CD8+CD57+ T cells in acquired aplastic anemia. Study in general: Mean yield of DNA from sorted CD4+ and CD8+ cells was approximately 3 ug.

TCR beta VDJ and CDR3 profiling used genomic DNA as template. TCRdb used MiXCR to reprocess the reads, holding one entry per CDR3 protein. Of about 180,000 distinct CDR3 sequences in the sample, roughly 65% are singletons; the top ten hold approximately 46%. Study-wide findings and caveats: The study found no significant CD8+ Simpson's diversity difference between patients and controls.

CD8+CD57+ cell expansion, shown by flow cytometry, had occurred in the patients selected for sequencing. About this clonotype: Its antigen is not identified.

Trimming shortened V by 6 bases and J by 4 bases, and 13 bases separated the two germline ends. Germline loops: CDR1 SNHLY, CDR2 FYNNEI. This CDR3 spans 15 amino acids. This TCR was sampled from a human donor with aplastic anemia. Sequencing used sorted CD4+, CD8+, or CD8+CD57+ T cells (not recorded which) from PBMCs. V usage is TRBV2 and J usage is TRBJ1-6; TRBD1 is a possible D gene (5 bases). In DNA form, the CDR3 reads TGTGCCAGCAGGCCTAACAGGAGTTATAATTCACCCCTCCACTTT. This encodes CASRPNRSYNSPLHF.